This T cell receptor beta chain was captured in a study of beta chain features in type 1 diabetes. About the research overall: Age and gender were similar between patients and healthy donors, as were cell yields. All samples together contributed 90 million to 130 million sorted cells for examination.

Study-level findings and limits: TCRB CDR3 length was moderately but significantly reduced in all four CD4+ subsets of Type 1 diabetes patients. VDJ junctions from type 1 diabetes patients carried fewer insertions and larger deletions.

Comments on this clone: Its antigen is unidentified.

Reverse transcription of all isolated RNA meant that expressed TCRB transcripts were sequenced. The repertoire was sequenced with immunoSEQ multiplex PCR; TCRdb's copy has only in-frame clones and lacks some. In the table there are some 640,000 clones, about 14% of which are singletons. With 0 bases removed from V and 7 bases from J, the gap between germline ends came to 13 bases. The germline V gene has CDR1 SGHNT and CDR2 YYREEE (reference sequence). There are 14 residues in the CDR3. The rearrangement uses TRBV5-4 and TRBJ1-2; tentative D call: TRBD1 (5 bases). The sequence came from a man aged 18 to 30 with type 1 diabetes. Specimen: naive CD4+ T cells from blood. CDR3 in DNA: TGTGCCAGCAGCTTGGAAAGGGGCCCTTCTGGCTACACCTTC. This encodes CASSLERGPSGYTF.